Included here is one TCR beta chain sequence, with context. Its antigen is undetermined. The germline V gene has CDR1 SQVTM and CDR2 ANQGSEA. This CDR3 is built from 15 residues. V lost 0 bases and J lost 0, with 9 bases in between. The data are from a study of cytomegalovirus exposure and HLA in healthy donors. Overall study context: A subsequent analysis reported that the 120 or so validation repertoires were produced on the same platform that had also been used for the 666 first-cohort repertoires. The study, taken as a whole, reports: Diagnosis of cytomegalovirus status made by the classifier reportedly showed high specificity and sensitivity. The authors enumerated over 150 TCR beta chains as linked to cytomegalovirus. The majority of TCR sequences were rare, yet some public TCRs appeared in many donors.

This table comes from immunoSEQ multiplex PCR, and its TCRdb copy is limited to in-frame clones, with some not included. This sample has about 43,000 clones, with approximately 90% found just once. J is TRBJ1-3 and V is TRBV29-1, with D unclear. The source material was PBMCs. The clonotype comes from a man between 18 and 29 years old in good health and CMV-seronegative. In nucleotides, the CDR3 is TGCAGCGTTGAAGAAGCGGCGATCTCTGGAAACACCATATATTTT. This codes for CSVEEAAISGNTIYF.